One sample yielded the 28 T cell receptor gamma chains listed below, sequenced in a study of gamma-delta T cells after stem cell transplantation. TCRdb reprocessed the RT-PCR reads through CATT. The sample lists 1,500 to 2,000 gamma-chain clones, 15% to 20% occurring once. The sample consisted of gamma-delta T cells. Receptors were obtained from a human donor. It is not recorded whose cells these are; they may come from a transplant donor.

Concerning this clone itself: At one boundary the junction diverges from the germline segment, which might be a read error. V gene TRGV4 combines with J gene TRGJ1 or TRGJ2. The CDR3 is 14 residues long. The V gene's germline CDR1 is EGSTGY and CDR2 YDSYTSSV. CDR3 in amino acids: CATWDNAFYHKKLF. DNA of the CDR3: TGTGCCACCTGGGATAATGCCTTTTATCATAAGAAACTCTTT.

This chain joins TRGV5 and TRGJP2. After removal of 4 bases from V and 3 bases from J, the junction contained 2 bases not matched to a gene. Germline V gene data show CDR1 as VINAFY and CDR2 as YDVSNSKD. The CDR3 totals 13 residues. CDR3 residues: CATWERSDWIKTF. The CDR3 DNA is TGTGCCACCTGGGAACGTAGTGATTGGATCAAGACGTTT.

This clone counts as large. The gene calls are TRGV8 and TRGJP2. Germline values: CDR1 VENAVY, CDR2 YDSYNSRV. The V segment lost 5 bases and the J segment 2 bases; nucleotides outside the gene matches: 2. The CDR3 is made up of 13 amino acids. CDR3 nucleotides: TGTGCCACCTGGGTCAGTAGTGATTGGATCAAGACGTTT. Residues: CATWVSSDWIKTF.

This clone came up a few times. The rearrangement uses TRGV3 and TRGJ1 or TRGJ2. V shed 4 bases, J shed 4 bases, and the junction held 4 bases outside the gene matches. The CDR3 length is 12 residues. The germline CDR1 and CDR2 sequences are VTNTFY and YDVSTARD (reference sequence). CDR3 region: CATWDWYYKKLF. The CDR3 DNA sequence: TGTGCCACCTGGGATTGGTATTATAAGAAACTCTTT.

The V and J genes are TRGV5 and TRGJ1 or TRGJ2. Germline CDR1 is VINAFY and CDR2 is YDVSNSKD. V was pared by 0 bases and J by 7 bases, with 3 bases of the junction left unmatched. The CDR3 is 12 residues long. The chain's CDR3 is CATWDRPYKKLF. The CDR3 bases are TGTGCCACCTGGGACAGGCCATATAAGAAACTCTTT.

This clone was recorded a few times. V gene TRGV4 combines with J gene TRGJ1 or TRGJ2. The trim removed 5 bases at V and 8 bases at J, leaving 6 bases unmatched. The V gene's germline CDR1 is EGSTGY and CDR2 YDSYTSSV. The CDR3 loop spans 11 amino acids. This CDR3 is CATWGRHKKLF. The CDR3 nucleotides read TGTGCCACCTGGGGCCGGCATAAGAAACTCTTT.

This clone is medium-sized by share. In the same sample, other DNA sequences code for this CDR3. V and J are TRGV4 and TRGJ1 or TRGJ2. Germline CDR1 and CDR2: EGSTGY and YDSYTSSV. V dropped 1 base and J dropped 3; count of bases not matched to a gene: 3. This CDR3 region has 13 residues. CDR3 in amino acids: CATWDGGYYKKLF. The CDR3, as DNA: TGTGCCACCTGGGATGGAGGTTATTATAAGAAACTCTTT.

Regarding this clone: With a much larger clone just one base away, this may be a read error. This chain uses TRGV3 with TRGJ1 or TRGJ2. CDR1 VTNTFY and CDR2 YDVSTARD come from the germline V gene (reference sequence). There are 11 residues in the CDR3. The CDR3 is CAAWNYYKKLF. The DNA of the CDR3 is TGTGCCGCCTGGAATTATTATAAGAAACTCTTT.

The chain employs TRGV4 and TRGJ1 or TRGJ2. Germline assignment: CDR1 EGSTGY and CDR2 YDSYTSSV. This CDR3 spans 10 amino acids. With V trimmed by 6 bases and J by 10 bases, 6 bases remained unmatched. CDR3 DNA sequence: TGTGCCACCTGGTTAAACAAGAAACTCTTT. Protein sequence: CATWLNKKLF.

The chain combines TRGV4 with TRGJP2. The V gene's germline CDR1 is EGSTGY and CDR2 YDSYTSSV. This CDR3 contains 15 residues. V was clipped by 0 bases and J by 10 bases; unmatched bases: 11. CDR3 loop: CATWDGPHGGWIKTF. In DNA form, the CDR3 reads TGTGCCACCTGGGATGGGCCTCATGGTGGTTGGATCAAGACGTTT.

This clone was counted only a few times. CDR3 amino acids: CATWGPGADYKKLF. DNA of the CDR3: TGTGCCACCTGGGGACCAGGTGCAGATTATAAGAAACTCTTT. J is TRGJ1 or TRGJ2 and V is TRGV4. Germline CDR1 EGSTGY, CDR2 YDSYTSSV. The ends lost 5 bases at V and 5 bases at J; junction bases unmatched: 12. The CDR3 runs 14 residues.

The gene calls are TRGV2 and TRGJ1 or TRGJ2. CDR3 size: 13 residues. The junction had 4 bases not matched to a gene; V was cut back by 0 bases and J by 5 bases. CDR1 is EGSNGY, CDR2 YDSYNSKV, per germline. This CDR3 reads CATWDGRNYKKLF. For the CDR3, the DNA is TGTGCCACCTGGGACGGGCGAAATTATAAGAAACTCTTT.

This clone was picked up a small number of times. J is TRGJP2 and V is TRGV5. The CDR3 is made up of 16 amino acids. V lost 0 bases and J lost 3; bases outside the gene matches: 7. CDR1 is VINAFY, CDR2 YDVSNSKD, per germline. As DNA, the CDR3 is TGTGCCACCTGGGACAGGCAGGAGGGTAGTGATTGGATCAAGACGTTT. Residues: CATWDRQEGSDWIKTF.

In its sample, this clone is medium-sized. The CDR3 nucleotides are TGTGCCTTGTGGGAGGCGTCTAAGAAACTCTTT. This encodes CALWEASKKLF. The chain couples TRGV9 to TRGJ1 or TRGJ2. CDR1 GITISATS and CDR2 ISYDGTV come from the germline V gene (reference sequence). V was clipped by 2 bases and J by 9 bases; unmatched bases: 4. This CDR3 comprises 11 residues.

This clone has more than one count but fewer than ten. This may arise from a read error, as a much more abundant clone is one base away. Other DNA sequences in the sample encode the same CDR3. The V and J genes are TRGV8 and TRGJ1 or TRGJ2. The CDR3 length is 14 residues. From germline, CDR1 is VENAVY and CDR2 YDSYNSRV. The CDR3 region has the DNA TGTGCTACCTGGGATAGAAGGGATTATTATAAGAAACTCTTT. This encodes CATWDRRDYYKKLF.

This clone has only a few counts. The genes are TRGV4 and TRGJ1 or TRGJ2. Germline V gene sequence: CDR1 EGSTGY, CDR2 YDSYTSSV. The junction had 4 bases not matched to a gene; V was cut back by 0 bases and J by 2 bases. The CDR3 totals 14 residues. CDR3 sequence: CATWDGPDYYKKLF. The CDR3, as DNA: TGTGCCACCTGGGATGGGCCGGATTATTATAAGAAACTCTTT.

This sequence joins TRGV4 and TRGJ1 or TRGJ2. This CDR3 region has 14 residues. Germline lookup yields CDR1 EGSTGY and CDR2 YDSYTSSV. Trimming at V came to 5 bases and at J to 3 bases, leaving 10 bases not matched to a gene. CDR3: CATWGKGGYYKKLF. The CDR3, as DNA: TGTGCCACCTGGGGTAAAGGGGGTTATTATAAGAAACTCTTT.

V gene TRGV4 combines with J gene TRGJ1 or TRGJ2. In germline, CDR1 is EGSTGY, CDR2 YDSYTSSV. J was trimmed by 1 base and V by 2 bases; bases with no gene match: 8. The CDR3 totals 15 residues. CDR3 sequence reads: CATWDDFGNYYKKLF. CDR3 DNA sequence: TGTGCCACCTGGGATGATTTCGGAAATTATTATAAGAAACTCTTT.

The chain links TRGV2 to TRGJ1 or TRGJ2. This CDR3 is built from 13 residues. Germline V gene data show CDR1 as EGSNGY and CDR2 as YDSYNSKV. V trimming: 2 bases; J trimming: 5 bases; junction bases outside the gene matches: 6. CDR3 bases: TGTGCCACCTGGGACGACTATAATTATAAGAAACTCTTT. It translates to CATWDDYNYKKLF.

This chain joins TRGV2 and TRGJP2. The CDR3 length is 14 residues. V lost 0 bases, J lost 8 bases, and 6 bases stayed unmatched. Germline V lookup: CDR1 EGSNGY, CDR2 YDSYNSKV. The CDR3 nucleotides are TGTGCCACCTGGGACGGGCAAAGAGATTGGATCAAGACGTTT. It specifies CATWDGQRDWIKTF.

This chain links TRGV4 with TRGJ1 or TRGJ2. Germline-derived CDR1 and CDR2 are EGSTGY and YDSYTSSV. Germline trimming cut 0 bases from V and 8 bases from J; bases unmatched to any gene: 13. The CDR3 length is 15 residues. The CDR3 sequence is CATWDGPGGSDKKLF. The CDR3 nucleotides are TGTGCCACCTGGGATGGGCCCGGCGGTTCGGATAAGAAACTCTTT.

In this sample, this clone turned up a few times. A junction end diverges from the germline sequence, so it may reflect a read error. Other DNA variants within this sample encode the same CDR3. The chain links TRGV8 to TRGJ1 or TRGJ2. Germline V gives CDR1 VENAVY, CDR2 YDSYNSRV. The CDR3 covers 10 residues. The DNA of the CDR3 is TGCGCCATAAATTATTATAAGAAACTCTTT. Amino acids: CAINYYKKLF.

V is TRGV2 and J is TRGJP2. Germline values: CDR1 EGSNGY, CDR2 YDSYNSKV. J gave up 1 base and V 3 bases, and 11 bases lay outside the gene matches. This CDR3 region has 17 residues. The CDR3 protein is CATWDYKGSSSDWIKTF. The CDR3 DNA reads as TGTGCCACCTGGGACTACAAGGGCTCTAGTAGTGATTGGATCAAGACGTTT.

This clone came up a few times. The rearrangement uses TRGV4 and TRGJ1 or TRGJ2. The CDR3 is 14 residues long. Trimming removed 0 bases from V and 1 base from J; junction bases left unmatched: 3. In germline, CDR1 is EGSTGY, CDR2 YDSYTSSV. CDR3 sequence reads: CATWDGENYYKKLF. The CDR3 DNA reads as TGTGCCACCTGGGATGGGGAAAATTATTATAAGAAACTCTTT.

Within the sample, this clone is large. This specimen includes other DNA sequences encoding the same CDR3. The V and J genes are TRGV4 and TRGJ1 or TRGJ2. CDR1 is EGSTGY and CDR2 is YDSYTSSV in the germline V gene. V was pared by 0 bases and J by 1 base, with 3 bases of the junction left unmatched. This CDR3 has 14 amino acids. The CDR3 nucleotides are TGTGCCACCTGGGATGGGCCCAATTATTATAAGAAACTCTTT. It codes for CATWDGPNYYKKLF.

This clone has more than one count but fewer than ten. One junction end disagrees with the germline gene, perhaps due to a read error. The sample holds other DNA sequences that translate to the same CDR3. The chain employs TRGV4 and TRGJ1 or TRGJ2. Germline CDR1 is EGSTGY and CDR2 is YDSYTSSV. CDR3 size: 15 residues. The CDR3 DNA follows: TGTGCCACCTGGGATGGCTGTCTCAATTATTATAAGAAACTCTTC. Translating gives CATWDGCLNYYKKLF.

This clone was counted between two and nine times. The chain couples TRGV4 to TRGJ1 or TRGJ2. With 0 bases clipped from V and 5 bases from J, the junction kept 4 bases outside the gene matches. Per germline, CDR1 EGSTGY and CDR2 YDSYTSSV. The CDR3 is 13 residues long. CDR3 residues: CATWDGLHYKKLF. In DNA form, the CDR3 reads TGTGCCACCTGGGATGGGCTGCATTATAAGAAACTCTTT.

Worth noting for this clone: At one end, the junction sequence differs from germline, possibly due to a read error. The genes are TRGV2 and TRGJ1 or TRGJ2. CDR1 and CDR2 from the germline V gene are EGSNGY and YDSYNSKV. CDR3 length: 11 amino acids. Here the CDR3 reads CATWDGHKKLF. The CDR3 DNA follows: TGTGCAACCTGGGACGGCCATAAGAAACTCTTT.